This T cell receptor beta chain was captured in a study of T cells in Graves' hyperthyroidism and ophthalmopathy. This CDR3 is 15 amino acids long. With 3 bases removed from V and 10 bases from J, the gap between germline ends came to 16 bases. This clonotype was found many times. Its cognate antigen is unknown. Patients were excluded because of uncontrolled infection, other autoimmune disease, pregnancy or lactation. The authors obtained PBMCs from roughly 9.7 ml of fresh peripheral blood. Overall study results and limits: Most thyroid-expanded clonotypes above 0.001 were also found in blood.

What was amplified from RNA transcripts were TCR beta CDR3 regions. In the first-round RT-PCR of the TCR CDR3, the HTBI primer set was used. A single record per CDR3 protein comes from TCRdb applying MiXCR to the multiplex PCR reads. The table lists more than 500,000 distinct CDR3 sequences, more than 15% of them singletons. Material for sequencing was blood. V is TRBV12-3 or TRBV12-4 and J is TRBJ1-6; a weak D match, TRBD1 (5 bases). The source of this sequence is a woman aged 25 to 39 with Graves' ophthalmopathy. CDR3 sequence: CASSFEGGERSPLHF. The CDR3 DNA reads TGTGCCAGCAGTTTTGAGGGAGGGGAGAGATCACCCCTCCACTTT.